These 22 T cell receptor beta chains originate from one sample sequenced in a study of blood T cell repertoires in COVID-19. Measured with immunoSEQ multiplex PCR; TCRdb has only the in-frame clones, and not every one. Of about 200,000 clones in the sample, 85% to 90% were seen once. The sequenced material came from peripheral blood. The receptor source for this set is a man older than 75 with acute or convalescent COVID-19.

The chain employs TRBV18 and TRBJ2-2; D not resolved. Germline V CDR1 and CDR2: KGHSH, LQKENI. V was trimmed by 4 bases and J by 2 bases, leaving 11 bases between them. The CDR3 contains 15 residues. The CDR3 sequence: CASSRGILNTGELFF. The DNA of the CDR3 is TGTGCCAGCTCACGAGGAATACTCAACACCGGGGAGCTGTTTTTT.

The J gene is TRBJ1-1, the V gene TRBV15; no clear D gene. The CDR3 has 15 amino acids. V lost 3 bases and J 3 bases, leaving 14 bases between the germline ends. Germline V lookup: CDR1 LNHNV, CDR2 YYDKDF (reference sequence). The CDR3 DNA is TGTGCCACCAGCAGGGGGAGGGCGGAGTACACTGAAGCTTTCTTT. Translated: CATSRGRAEYTEAFF.

About this clone itself: The sample has other DNA sequences that encode this CDR3 too. The CDR3 DNA is TGTGCCAGCAGCCCCCGGGGTGGAAATGAAAAACTGTTTTTT. This sequence encodes CASSPRGGNEKLFF. The J gene is TRBJ1-4, the V gene TRBV7-9, with D hard to call. V was clipped by 5 bases and J by 5 bases, with 12 bases between them. This CDR3 is built from 14 residues. Germline V lookup: CDR1 SEHNR, CDR2 FQNEAQ (reference sequence).

The chain recombines TRBV2 with TRBJ2-7; 7 nucleotides agree with TRBD1. CDR3 length: 13 amino acids. The germline CDR1 and CDR2 sequences are SNHLY and FYNNEI. V gave up 6 bases and J gave up 6 bases; unmatched junction bases: 8. In DNA, the CDR3 is TGTGCCAGCAGCTATGAACAGGGGACCGAGCAGTACGTC. Protein product: CASSYEQGTEQYV.

The chain couples TRBV7-2 to TRBJ2-7; weak D call: TRBD2 (5 bases). Germline loops: CDR1 SGHTA, CDR2 FQGNSA. This CDR3 comprises 13 residues. The ends were cut back, 1 base at V and 7 bases at J, with 11 bases in the middle. For the CDR3, the DNA is TGTGCCAGCAGCTTAGTCGAGCGGTGGGAGCAGTACGTC. Its protein is CASSLVERWEQYV.

This chain links TRBV21-1 with TRBJ2-3; the DNA was not compared with TRBD1, the D call given in the table. TRBV21-1 is listed as a pseudogene. There are 17 residues in the CDR3. Here the CDR3 DNA reads TGTGCCAGCAGCAGAGGGCGGCAGGGGGCGCTTTCAGATACGCAGTATTTT. It is translated as CASSRGRQGALSDTQYF.

The chain recombines TRBV11-2 with TRBJ2-5; 9 bases align to TRBD1. The CDR3 is made up of 15 amino acids. V lost 4 bases to trimming and J lost 1 base; unmatched junction nucleotides: 4. Germline V gene lookup returns CDR1 SGHAT and CDR2 FQNNGV. The CDR3 here is CASSSDRGFQETQYF. CDR3 coding DNA: TGTGCCAGCAGCTCGGACAGGGGATTCCAAGAGACCCAGTACTTC.

This clone was counted a few times. The chain carries TRBV6-5 and TRBJ1-1; a possible D gene is TRBD1 (6 bases). Germline V gives CDR1 MNHEY, CDR2 SVGAGI. CDR3 length equals 15 residues. The V end lost 6 bases, the J end lost 0 bases, and 14 bases lay between the germline ends. As DNA, the CDR3 is TGTGCCAGCAGGAACCTCAGGGGACTGAACACTGAAGCTTTCTTT. Translated: CASRNLRGLNTEAFF.

V and J are TRBV15 and TRBJ2-5; D remains ambiguous. The CDR3 sequence is 14 residues long. V was pared by 0 bases and J by 5 bases, with 10 bases between. Germline CDR1 and CDR2: LNHNV and YYDKDF (reference sequence). CDR3 residues: CATSRDQSGETQYF. DNA of the CDR3: TGTGCCACCAGCAGAGATCAGTCCGGGGAGACCCAGTACTTC.

V and J are TRBV12-5 and TRBJ2-3; D call uncertain. V gave up 7 bases and J gave up 4 bases, with 15 bases separating them. The CDR3 loop spans 14 amino acids. CDR1 LGHNT and CDR2 FRNRAP come from the germline V gene. CDR3: CASARRQAADTQYF. The CDR3 DNA reads as TGTGCTAGTGCAAGGCGTCAGGCTGCAGATACGCAGTATTTT.

V usage is TRBV12-3 or TRBV12-4 and J usage is TRBJ2-2; no firm D call. The CDR3 spans 12 residues. V lost 5 bases and J lost 6, with 7 bases in between. CDR3 amino acids: CASSPVPGELFF. The CDR3 nucleotides are TGTGCCAGCAGTCCGGTGCCCGGGGAGCTGTTTTTT.

The chain combines TRBV2 with TRBJ2-5; D is possibly TRBD1 (8 bases). V was shortened by 7 bases and J by 5 bases, with 14 bases between the two germline ends. CDR3 length: 13 amino acids. Germline V gene lookup returns CDR1 SNHLY and CDR2 FYNNEI. For the CDR3, the DNA is TGTGCCAGCAATGGACAGGGAGGGGAGACCCAGTACTTC. It is translated as CASNGQGGETQYF.

The gene calls are TRBV14 and TRBJ2-7, with 13 positions matching TRBD2. CDR3 length: 15 residues. V shed 0 bases and J 6 bases; nucleotides not matched to a gene: 2. The germline gives CDR1 SGHDN, CDR2 FVKESK. CDR3 sequence: CASSQDRTSGGEQYF. The CDR3 DNA reads as TGTGCCAGCAGCCAAGATAGGACTAGCGGGGGCGAGCAGTACTTC. Complete variable domain (other parts from reference TRBV14 and TRBJ2-7): EAGVTQFPSHSVIEKGQTVTLRCDPISGHDNLYWYRRVMGKEIKFLLHFVKESKQDESGMPNNRFLAERTGGTYSTLKVQPAELEDSGVYFCASSQDRTSGGEQYFGPGTRLTVT.

This clone was detected a few times. The chain carries TRBV14 and TRBJ2-1, with a weak D call TRBD2 (5 bases). The CDR3 has 15 residues. V lost 1 base and J lost 7, with 14 bases in between. The germline V gene encodes CDR1 SGHDN and CDR2 FVKESK. The CDR3 loop reads CASSQGLLRANEQFF. CDR3 in DNA: TGTGCCAGCAGCCAAGGCCTCTTGAGGGCGAATGAGCAGTTCTTC. The whole variable domain, remainder taken from reference TRBV14 and TRBJ2-1, is EAGVTQFPSHSVIEKGQTVTLRCDPISGHDNLYWYRRVMGKEIKFLLHFVKESKQDESGMPNNRFLAERTGGTYSTLKVQPAELEDSGVYFCASSQGLLRANEQFFGPGTRLTVL.

The chain joins TRBV28 to TRBJ2-1, with D tentatively TRBD1 (6 bases). Between the trimmed V and J ends, which lost 2 bases and 7 bases, there was a span of 6 bases. Germline loops: CDR1 MDHEN, CDR2 SYDVKM. The CDR3 length is 12 residues. The CDR3 sequence: CASSLQGNEQFF. The CDR3 bases are TGTGCCAGCAGTTTACAGGGGAATGAGCAGTTCTTC.

The chain couples TRBV9 to TRBJ1-2; 7 bases line up with TRBD1. Trimming removed 1 base from V and 8 bases from J; junction bases left unmatched: 8. The length of the CDR3 is 14 residues. The germline V gene has CDR1 SGDLS and CDR2 YYNGEE. This chain's CDR3 is CASSVMTGNGGYTF. The CDR3 DNA is TGTGCCAGCAGCGTAATGACAGGGAATGGCGGCTACACCTTC.

The chain recombines TRBV4-3 with TRBJ2-3, with TRBD2 matching over 12 bases. The length of the CDR3 is 19 residues. Germline lookup yields CDR1 LGHNA and CDR2 YSLEER. V was pared by 4 bases and J by 0 bases, with 11 bases of the junction left unmatched. The CDR3 here is CASSLSAGTSGFSTDTQYF. The DNA of the CDR3 is TGCGCCAGCAGCCTCAGCGCCGGGACTAGCGGGTTTAGCACAGATACGCAGTATTTT.

The chain joins TRBV27 to TRBJ1-2; 7 bases fit TRBD1. The V gene end was trimmed by 5 bases and the J gene end by 4 bases; junction bases not matched to a gene: 10. The CDR3 extends over 15 amino acids. Germline V gene sequence: CDR1 MNHEY, CDR2 SMNVEV (reference sequence). The CDR3 region is CASSPRQGSVYGYTF. CDR3 in DNA: TGTGCCAGCAGTCCACGACAGGGAAGTGTCTATGGCTACACCTTC.

The chain has TRBV3-1 (or the pseudogene TRBV3-2) and TRBJ2-3; D may be TRBD1 (6 bases). The CDR3 has 17 residues. Per the germline V gene, CDR1 is LGHDT and CDR2 is YNNKEL (reference sequence). Trimming took off 0 bases at V and 0 bases at J, with 13 bases between the two ends. The CDR3 DNA reads TGTGCCAGCAGCCAAGATAGAGGGGGATATAGCACAGATACGCAGTATTTT. It is translated as CASSQDRGGYSTDTQYF.

This chain connects TRBV19 to TRBJ2-1, with 11 bases identical to TRBD2. In germline, CDR1 is LNHDA, CDR2 SQIVND (reference sequence). V was pared by 3 bases and J by 8 bases, with 15 bases of the junction left unmatched. This CDR3 has 18 residues. In DNA form, the CDR3 reads TGTGCCAGTAGTATGGGGCCACTAGCGGGAGTGCGTCAGGATGAGCAGTTCTTC. Translating gives CASSMGPLAGVRQDEQFF.

The rearrangement uses TRBV12-3 or TRBV12-4 and TRBJ1-4, with D possibly TRBD1 on 6 matching bases. The CDR3 runs 13 residues. V was cut by 7 bases and J by 7 bases, with 13 bases left in between. CDR3 protein: CASKLQGTEKLFF. In DNA, the CDR3 is TGTGCCAGCAAATTACAGGGTACTGAAAAACTGTTTTTT.

This clone was counted a single time. The chain has TRBV6-6 and TRBJ1-5; no definite D call. The CDR3 consists of 12 residues. Germline values: CDR1 MNHNY, CDR2 SVGAGI (reference sequence). The germline V and J ends were trimmed by 4 bases and 11 bases, with 12 bases remaining between them. CDR3 sequence (DNA): TGTGCCAGCAGTTCCCGAATGTCAGCCCAGCATTTT. Residues: CASSSRMSAQHF.